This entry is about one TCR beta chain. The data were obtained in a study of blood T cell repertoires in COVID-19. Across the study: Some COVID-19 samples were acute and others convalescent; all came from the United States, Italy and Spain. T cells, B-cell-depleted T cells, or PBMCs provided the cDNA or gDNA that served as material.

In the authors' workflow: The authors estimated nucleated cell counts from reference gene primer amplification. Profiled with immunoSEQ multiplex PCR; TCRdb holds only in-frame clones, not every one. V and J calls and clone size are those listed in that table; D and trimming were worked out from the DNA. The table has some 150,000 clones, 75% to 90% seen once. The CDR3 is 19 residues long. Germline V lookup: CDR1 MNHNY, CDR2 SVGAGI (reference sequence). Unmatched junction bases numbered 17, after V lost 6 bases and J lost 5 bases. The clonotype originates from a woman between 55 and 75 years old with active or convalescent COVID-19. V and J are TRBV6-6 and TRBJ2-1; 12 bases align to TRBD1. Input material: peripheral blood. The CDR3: CASSRAPGTGGVGDNEQFF. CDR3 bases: TGTGCCAGCAGCCGAGCCCCAGGGACAGGGGGCGTCGGGGACAATGAGCAGTTCTTC.